This T cell receptor (beta chain) was documented in a study of blood T cells in healthy people across ages. Around 9.5 milliliters of peripheral blood were drawn from each donor. Together with a sample-barcoded 5' primer, a J-beta primer mix was included in a second PCR lasting roughly 7 to 11 cycles. A 12-random-nucleotide template-switch adaptor tagged each cDNA molecule. From the 5' RACE reads, TCRdb called clonotypes with MiXCR, one entry per CDR3 protein. Of 1.5 million to 2 million distinct CDR3 sequences listed, about 35% are singletons. The CDR3 has 16 amino acids. V was pared by 3 bases and J by 0 bases, with 14 bases between. CDR1 LGHDT and CDR2 YNNKEL come from the germline V gene (reference sequence).

This receptor was taken from a woman in her twenties or thirties in good health. The chain couples TRBV3-1 to TRBJ2-5; perhaps TRBD2 as D (6 bases). The sample was blood. This CDR3 is CASSQARRDYQETQYF. The DNA for the CDR3 is TGTGCCAGCAGCCAGGCCCGTCGGGACTACCAAGAGACCCAGTACTTC.